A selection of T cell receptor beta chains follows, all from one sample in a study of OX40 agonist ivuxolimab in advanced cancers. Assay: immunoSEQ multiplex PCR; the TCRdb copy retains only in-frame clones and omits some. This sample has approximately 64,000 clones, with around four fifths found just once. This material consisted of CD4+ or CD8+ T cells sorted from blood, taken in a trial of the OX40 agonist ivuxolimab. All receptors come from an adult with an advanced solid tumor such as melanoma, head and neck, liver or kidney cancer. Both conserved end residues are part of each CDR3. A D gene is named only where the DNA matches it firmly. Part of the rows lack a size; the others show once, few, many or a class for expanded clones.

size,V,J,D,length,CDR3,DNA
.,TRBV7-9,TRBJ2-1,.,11,CASSFLVEQFF,TGTGCCAGCAGCTTCCTGGTGGAGCAGTTCTTC
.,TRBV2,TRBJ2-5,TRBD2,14,CASSEVAGGETQYF,TGTGCCAGCAGTGAGGTAGCGGGAGGAGAGACCCAGTACTTC
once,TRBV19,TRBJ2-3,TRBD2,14,CASVGRGRTDTQYF,TGTGCCAGCGTCGGGAGGGGGAGGACAGATACGCAGTATTTT
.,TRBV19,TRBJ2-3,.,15,CASSISLDGTDTQYF,TGTGCCAGTAGTATTTCACTAGATGGCACAGATACGCAGTATTTT
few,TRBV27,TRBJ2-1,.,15,CASSLRGWGMNEQFF,TGTGCCAGCAGTTTAAGAGGGTGGGGGATGAATGAGCAGTTCTTC
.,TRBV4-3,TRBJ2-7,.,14,CASSQGYITYEQYF,TGCGCCAGCAGCCAGGGTTATATCACCTACGAGCAGTACTTC
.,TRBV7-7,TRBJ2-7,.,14,CASSFRDTDYEQYF,TGTGCTAGCAGCTTCCGGGACACCGACTACGAGCAGTACTTC
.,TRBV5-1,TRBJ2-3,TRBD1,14,CASRRTGDTDTQYF,TGCGCCAGCAGACGGACAGGGGACACAGATACGCAGTATTTT
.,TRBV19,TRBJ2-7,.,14,CASSTGRGTYEQYF,TGTGCCAGTAGTACGGGGAGAGGCACCTACGAGCAGTACTTC
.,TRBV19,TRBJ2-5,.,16,CASSGAIHGSEETQYF,TGTGCCAGTAGTGGCGCGATACACGGGAGTGAAGAGACCCAGTACTTC
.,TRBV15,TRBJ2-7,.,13,CATSPFQASEQYF,TGTGCCACCAGCCCGTTCCAAGCATCGGAGCAGTACTTC
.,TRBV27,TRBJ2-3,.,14,CASTLRTGYYTQYF,TGTGCCAGCACCCTACGCACAGGGTATTATACGCAGTATTTT
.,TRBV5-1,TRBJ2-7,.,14,CASSFGGSSYEQYF,TGCGCCAGCAGCTTTGGGGGGAGCTCCTACGAGCAGTACTTC
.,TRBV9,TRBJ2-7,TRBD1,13,CASSARDSYEQYF,TGTGCCAGCAGCGCTCGGGACAGCTACGAGCAGTACTTC
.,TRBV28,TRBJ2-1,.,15,CASSLGGILSGEQFF,TGTGCCAGCAGTTTGGGGGGTATTCTCTCGGGTGAGCAGTTCTTC
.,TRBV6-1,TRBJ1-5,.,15,CASSGAGYSNQPQHF,TGTGCCAGCAGTGGGGCGGGATACAGCAATCAGCCCCAGCATTTT
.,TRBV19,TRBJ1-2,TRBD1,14,CASAFSGTAYGYTF,TGTGCCAGTGCCTTTTCCGGGACAGCCTATGGCTACACCTTC
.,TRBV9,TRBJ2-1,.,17,CASSNRATASSYNEQFF,TGTGCCAGCAGCAACCGAGCGACGGCGAGCTCCTACAATGAGCAGTTCTTC
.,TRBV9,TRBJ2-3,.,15,CASSAQDWPRDTQYF,TGTGCCAGCAGCGCCCAAGACTGGCCTCGGGATACGCAGTATTTT
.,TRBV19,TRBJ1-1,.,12,CASSIVAAEAFF,TGTGCCAGTAGTATAGTGGCAGCTGAAGCTTTCTTT
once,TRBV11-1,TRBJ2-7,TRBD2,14,CASSWGLAGREQYF,TGTGCCAGCTCCTGGGGACTAGCGGGAAGGGAGCAGTACTTC
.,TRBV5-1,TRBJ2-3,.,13,CASSLGIPDTQYF,TGCGCCAGCAGTCTTGGGATCCCAGATACGCAGTATTTT
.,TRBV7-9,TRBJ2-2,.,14,CASRPAANTGELFF,TGTGCCAGCCGCCCTGCAGCGAACACCGGGGAGCTGTTTTTT
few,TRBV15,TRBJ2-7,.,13,CATSSQRRSEQYF,TGTGCCACCAGCTCTCAAAGAAGGTCCGAGCAGTACTTC
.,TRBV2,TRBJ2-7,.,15,CASSDGGMGPYEQYF,TGTGCCAGCAGTGACGGGGGAATGGGCCCCTACGAGCAGTACTTC
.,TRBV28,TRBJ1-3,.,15,CASSQHLGSGNTIYF,TGTGCCAGCAGTCAACACCTGGGCTCTGGAAACACCATATATTTT
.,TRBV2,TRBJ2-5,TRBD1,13,CASSEDRQETQYF,TGTGCCAGCAGTGAGGACAGGCAAGAGACCCAGTACTTC
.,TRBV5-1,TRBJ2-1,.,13,CASSLYLGNEQFF,TGCGCCAGCAGCTTGTACCTAGGTAATGAGCAGTTCTTC
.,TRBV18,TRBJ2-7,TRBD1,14,CASSPGQGTYEQYF,TGTGCCAGCTCACCGGGACAGGGGACCTACGAGCAGTACTTC
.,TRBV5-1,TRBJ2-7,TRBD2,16,CASSFMPSGRAYEQYF,TGCGCCAGCAGCTTTATGCCTAGCGGGAGGGCGTACGAGCAGTACTTC
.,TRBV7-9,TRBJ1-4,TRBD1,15,CASSPEGQFNEKLFF,TGTGCCAGCAGCCCGGAGGGACAGTTCAATGAAAAACTGTTTTTT
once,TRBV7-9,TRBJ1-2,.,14,CASSLGAGAYGYTF,TGTGCCAGCAGCTTAGGGGCAGGGGCCTATGGCTACACCTTC
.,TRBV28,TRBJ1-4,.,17,CASSSSGAEEHNEKLFF,TGTGCCAGCAGTTCATCCGGGGCCGAGGAACATAATGAAAAACTGTTTTTT
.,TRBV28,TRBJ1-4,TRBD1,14,CASSFGTVNEKLFF,TGTGCCAGCAGTTTCGGGACAGTTAATGAAAAACTGTTTTTT
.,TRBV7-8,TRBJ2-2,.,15,CASSLVASNTGELFF,TGTGCCAGCAGCTTAGTAGCCTCGAACACCGGGGAGCTGTTTTTT
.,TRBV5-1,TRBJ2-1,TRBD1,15,CASSLSGTGVNEQFF,TGCGCCAGCAGCTTATCCGGGACAGGAGTGAATGAGCAGTTCTTC
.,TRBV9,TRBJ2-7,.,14,CASSPGRGLYEQYF,TGTGCCAGCAGCCCGGGACGGGGACTCTACGAGCAGTACTTC
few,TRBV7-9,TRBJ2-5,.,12,CASSWYQETQYF,TGTGCCAGCAGCTGGTACCAAGAGACCCAGTACTTC
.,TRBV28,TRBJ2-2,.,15,CASSSSGGRSGELFF,TGTGCCAGCAGTTCATCCGGGGGCAGGAGCGGGGAGCTGTTTTTT
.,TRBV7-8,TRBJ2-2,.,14,CASSLALDTGELFF,TGTGCCAGCAGCTTAGCGCTCGATACCGGGGAGCTGTTTTTT
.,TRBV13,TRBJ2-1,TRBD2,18,CASSQGLAGAGSYNEQFF,TGTGCCAGCAGCCAGGGACTAGCGGGAGCAGGGTCCTACAATGAGCAGTTCTTC
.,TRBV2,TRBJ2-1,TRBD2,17,CASTENVAGVGENEQFF,TGTGCCAGCACAGAAAACGTAGCGGGAGTAGGGGAAAATGAGCAGTTCTTC
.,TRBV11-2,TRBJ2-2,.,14,CASSLEGVEGELFF,TGTGCCAGCAGCTTAGAGGGGGTGGAAGGGGAGCTGTTTTTT
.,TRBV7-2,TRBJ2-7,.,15,CASSRIGISDHEQYF,TGTGCCAGCAGCCGAATCGGGATATCGGACCACGAGCAGTACTTC
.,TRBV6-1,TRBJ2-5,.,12,CASSELQETQYF,TGTGCCAGCAGTGAATTGCAAGAGACCCAGTACTTC